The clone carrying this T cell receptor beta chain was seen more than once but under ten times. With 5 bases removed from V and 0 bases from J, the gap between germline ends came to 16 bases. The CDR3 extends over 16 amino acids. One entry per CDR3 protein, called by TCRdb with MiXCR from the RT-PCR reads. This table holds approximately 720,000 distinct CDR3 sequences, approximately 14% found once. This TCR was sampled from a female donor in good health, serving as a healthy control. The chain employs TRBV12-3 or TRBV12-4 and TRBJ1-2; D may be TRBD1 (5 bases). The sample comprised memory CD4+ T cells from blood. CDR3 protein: CASSARTGTTNYGYTF. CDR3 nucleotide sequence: TGTGCCAGCAGTGCTAGAACAGGAACAACTAACTATGGCTACACCTTC.